In this sample, the clone carrying this T cell receptor beta chain turned up many times. This entry belongs to a study of blood T cell repertoires in COVID-19. Overall study: Nucleic acid was either cDNA or gDNA, and it came from T cells, B-cell-depleted T cells, or PBMCs.

Repertoires were generated with immunoSEQ multiplex PCR, while TCRdb's copy carries only in-frame clones and drops some. This sample carries about 170,000 clones, roughly 81% of them seen once, and the ten largest clones take 2.5% to 3%. The CDR3 extends over 16 amino acids. V was cut by 2 bases and J by 3 bases, with 17 bases left in between. Looked up from germline, CDR1 is MNHNS and CDR2 is SASEGT. The sequenced sample consisted of peripheral blood. The clonotype was recovered from a woman at least 80 years old with COVID-19, enrolled during active disease. This chain joins TRBV6-1 and TRBJ2-7; no firm D call. The CDR3 reads CASSEQSLNSIYEQYF. In DNA form, the CDR3 reads TGTGCCAGCAGTGAACAAAGCCTAAATTCCATCTACGAGCAGTACTTC.